A single sample gave rise to the 4 T cell receptor beta chains below, sequenced in a study of cytomegalovirus exposure and HLA in healthy donors. The PCR contained 60 Vbeta and 13 Jbeta primers. This table comes from immunoSEQ multiplex PCR, and its TCRdb copy is limited to in-frame clones, with some not included. Of 150,000 to 200,000 clones listed, roughly four fifths are singletons. Sequences were obtained from PBMCs. Receptors were obtained from a woman aged 25 to 39 in good health and CMV-seropositive.

The chain recombines TRBV6-1 with TRBJ1-5; weak D call: TRBD1 (5 bases). With 3 bases removed from V and 4 bases from J, the gap between germline ends came to 16 bases. Germline CDR1 is MNHNS and CDR2 is SASEGT. The CDR3 loop spans 16 amino acids. The DNA of the CDR3 is TGTGCCAGCAGTGACCGGACGGCGAAGGGGAATCAGCCCCAGCATTTT. It is translated as CASSDRTAKGNQPQHF.

The chain combines TRBV19 with TRBJ2-5; TRBD2 agrees at 12 bases. Germline CDR1 is LNHDA and CDR2 is SQIVND (reference sequence). The CDR3 has 17 residues. V lost 3 bases and J lost 4; bases outside the gene matches: 9. The CDR3 sequence is CASSIGRLAGEGETQYF. In DNA, the CDR3 is TGTGCCAGTAGTATTGGGCGACTAGCGGGAGAAGGAGAGACCCAGTACTTC.

The count of this clone is one. The J gene is TRBJ2-2, the V gene TRBV7-6; tentative D call: TRBD1 (5 bases). Deletions cut 5 bases from V and 2 bases from J, with 18 bases between. Germline assignment: CDR1 SGHVS and CDR2 FNYEAQ. This CDR3 is 17 amino acids long. Here the CDR3 DNA reads TGTGCCAGCAGCCCCGAAGGGGCCGGCTTAAACACCGGGGAGCTGTTTTTT. Amino acids: CASSPEGAGLNTGELFF. Supplemented by reference TRBV7-6 and TRBJ2-2, the full variable domain reads GAGVSQSPRYKVTKRGQDVALRCDPISGHVSLYWYRQALGQGPEFLTYFNYEAQQDKSGLPNDRFSAERPEGSISTLTIQRTEQRDSAMYRCASSPEGAGLNTGELFFGEGSRLTVL.

The CDR3 coding sequence is TGTGCCAGCAGTAAACAGGGCGGTATGGATCAGCCCCAGCATTTT. Translated, it gives CASSKQGGMDQPQHF. The V gene is TRBV27, the J gene TRBJ1-5, with TRBD1 as a possible D gene (6 bases). Trimming removed 5 bases from V and 5 bases from J, with 16 bases in between. Germline V gene data show CDR1 as MNHEY and CDR2 as SMNVEV (reference sequence). The CDR3 runs 15 residues.